Given below is one TCR beta chain in context. The target antigen is unknown. Autoimmune disease history or systemic immunosuppression disqualified patients. The data were produced by immunoSEQ multiplex PCR, yet TCRdb's version contains in-frame clones alone and is incomplete. The sample shows fewer than 45,000 clones, roughly 69% of them seen only once. Trimming at V came to 6 bases and at J to 8 bases, leaving 11 bases not matched to a gene. Germline V gives CDR1 MNHEY, CDR2 SMNVEV (reference sequence). The CDR3 contains 17 residues. This sample was taken from a study of OX40 agonist ivuxolimab in advanced cancers. Study summary: The patients received ivuxolimab by intravenous route every 2 weeks at 0.01 to 10 mg/kg. Study results and limitations: The expanded peripheral T cells' antigen specificity was not determined. Low normalized T-cell clonal expansion was additionally recorded for some nonresponders.

The specimen was CD4+ or CD8+ T cells sorted from blood, collected in a trial of the OX40 agonist ivuxolimab. The source is an adult with an advanced solid tumor such as melanoma, head and neck, liver or kidney cancer. The V call is TRBV27, the J call TRBJ2-1; 15 bases match TRBD2. Here the CDR3 DNA reads TGTGCCAGCAGGACTAGGACTAGCGGGGGGGCCTATGATGAGCAGTTCTTC. Translation: CASRTRTSGGAYDEQFF.